This T cell receptor (beta chain) stems from a study of metastatic and nonmetastatic thyroid tumors. Looking at the study overall: The authors compared repertoires across blood and tumor or nodule tissue from malignant and benign thyroid patients.

Among the patients, none had received any treatment before thyroid surgery. In its sample, this clone was seen many times. Its specificity is unknown. Germline assignment: CDR1 SGHVS and CDR2 FQNEAQ. The V segment lost 4 bases and the J segment 12 bases; nucleotides outside the gene matches: 7. CDR3 length: 13 amino acids. In the authors' workflow: Between-group CDR3 differences, defined by clinicopathological status, yielded a distant-metastasis classifier for papillary thyroid cancer. TCRdb ran MiXCR on the PCR reads. V and J calls and clone size were set by TCRdb, not the authors. The sample has tens of thousands of clones; roughly 13% are singletons. Study findings and constraints: Reported TCR beta diversity, measured in blood and tumor, was significantly higher for malignant thyroid tumors than for benign nodules.

The sequencing sample was made of blood. The TCR sequence derives from a female donor with papillary thyroid cancer or a benign thyroid nodule (not recorded which). Some clones in this sample may be carry-over from other donors' samples. The rearrangement joins TRBV7-8 to TRBJ1-4; 8 bases match TRBD1. CDR3 sequence (DNA): TGTGCCAGCAGCTGGGACAGGAGTGGGGAACTGTTTTTT. This gives the protein CASSWDRSGELFF.